A single TCR beta chain is shown here with its context. The sample belongs to a study of technical replicates of blood from four donors. The assay was immunoSEQ multiplex PCR, and TCRdb's table has in-frame clones only and misses some. The top ten clones hold 0.18% of a sample with some 71,000 clones, approximately 97% of them seen once. This CDR3 contains 12 residues. Germline values: CDR1 WSHSY, CDR2 SAAADI. Deletions cut 7 bases from V and 8 bases from J, with 14 bases between. The clonotype originates from a human donor in good health. The V and J genes are TRBV10-2 and TRBJ1-2; D might be TRBD1 (5 bases). Specimen: T cells isolated from PBMCs. CDR3 bases: TGCGCCAGCACAAGCTTGACAGTCGGCTACACCTTC. Its translation is CASTSLTVGYTF.